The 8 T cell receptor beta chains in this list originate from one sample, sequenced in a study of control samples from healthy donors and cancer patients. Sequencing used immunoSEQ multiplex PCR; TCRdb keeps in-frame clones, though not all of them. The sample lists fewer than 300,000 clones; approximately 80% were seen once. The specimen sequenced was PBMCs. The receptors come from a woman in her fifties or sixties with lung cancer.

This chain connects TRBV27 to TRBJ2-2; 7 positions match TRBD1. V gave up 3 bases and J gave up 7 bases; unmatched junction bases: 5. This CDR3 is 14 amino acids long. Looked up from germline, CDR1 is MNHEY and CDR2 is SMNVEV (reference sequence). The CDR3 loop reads CASSLAGGGGELFF. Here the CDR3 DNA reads TGTGCCAGCAGTTTGGCAGGGGGTGGCGGGGAGCTGTTTTTT.

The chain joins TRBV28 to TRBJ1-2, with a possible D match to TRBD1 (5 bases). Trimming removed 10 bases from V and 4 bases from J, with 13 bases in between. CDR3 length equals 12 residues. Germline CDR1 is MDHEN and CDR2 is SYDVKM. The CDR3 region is CATLGRSYGYTF. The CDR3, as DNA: TGTGCCACGTTGGGACGGTCCTATGGCTACACCTTC.

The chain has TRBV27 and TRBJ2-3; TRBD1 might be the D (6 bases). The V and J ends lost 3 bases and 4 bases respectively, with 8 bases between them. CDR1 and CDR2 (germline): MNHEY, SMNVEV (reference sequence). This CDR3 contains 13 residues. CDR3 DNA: TGTGCCAGCAGTTTCAGGGGAGCAGATACGCAGTATTTT. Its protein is CASSFRGADTQYF.

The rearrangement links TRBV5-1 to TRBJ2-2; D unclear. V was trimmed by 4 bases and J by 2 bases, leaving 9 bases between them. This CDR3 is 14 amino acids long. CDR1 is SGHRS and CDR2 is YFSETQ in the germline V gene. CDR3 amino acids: CASSRMGNTGELFF. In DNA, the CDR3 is TGCGCCAGCAGCCGAATGGGCAACACCGGGGAGCTGTTTTTT.

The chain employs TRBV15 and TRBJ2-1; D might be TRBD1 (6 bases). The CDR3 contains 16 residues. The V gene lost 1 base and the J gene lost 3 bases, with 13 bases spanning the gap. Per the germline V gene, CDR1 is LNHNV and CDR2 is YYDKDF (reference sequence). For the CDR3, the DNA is TGTGCCACCAGCAGAGTGCCATCGACAGGCTACAATGAGCAGTTCTTC. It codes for CATSRVPSTGYNEQFF.

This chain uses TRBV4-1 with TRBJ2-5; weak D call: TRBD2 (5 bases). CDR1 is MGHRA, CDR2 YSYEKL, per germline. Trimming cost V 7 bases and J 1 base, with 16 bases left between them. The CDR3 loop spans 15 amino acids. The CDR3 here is CASTTGWGAQETQYF. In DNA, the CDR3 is TGCGCCAGCACCACCGGCTGGGGAGCCCAAGAGACCCAGTACTTC.

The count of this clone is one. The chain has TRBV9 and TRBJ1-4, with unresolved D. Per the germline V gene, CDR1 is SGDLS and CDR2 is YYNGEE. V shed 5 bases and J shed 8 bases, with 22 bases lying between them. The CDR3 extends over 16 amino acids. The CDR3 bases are TGTGCCAGCAGTCCCTCACCGGCAGGACGGTTGGAAAAACTGTTTTTT. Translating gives CASSPSPAGRLEKLFF. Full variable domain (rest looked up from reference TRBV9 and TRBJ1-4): DSGVTQTPKHLITATGQRVTLRCSPRSGDLSVYWYQQSLDQGLQFLIQYYNGEERAKGNILERFSAQQFPDLHSELNLSSLELGDSALYFCASSPSPAGRLEKLFFGSGTQLSVL.

CDR3 amino acids: CASSLEGPQETQYF. CDR3 DNA sequence: TGTGCCAGCAGCTTGGAGGGTCCCCAAGAGACCCAGTACTTC. The chain carries TRBV5-4 and TRBJ2-5; D uncertain. The CDR3 contains 14 residues. Germline V gene lookup returns CDR1 SGHNT and CDR2 YYREEE (reference sequence). Trimming pared 0 bases from V and 1 base from J, leaving 7 bases between.